Presented here are 12 T cell receptor beta chains from one specimen sequenced in a study of blood T cell repertoires in COVID-19. Here immunoSEQ multiplex PCR was the method, and the copy in TCRdb shows in-frame clones only, minus some. The table records some 200,000 clones, approximately 80% of them present only once. Sequencing was performed on PBMCs or T cells enriched from blood (not recorded which). The origin of the receptors is a woman aged 50 to 60 with acute COVID-19.

The rearrangement uses TRBV6-2 or TRBV6-3 and TRBJ1-2; perhaps TRBD1 as D (6 bases). Germline assignment: CDR1 MNHEY and CDR2 SVGEGT. V was pared by 0 bases and J by 7 bases, with 15 bases between. The CDR3 spans 15 residues. The DNA of the CDR3 is TGTGCCAGCAGTTACTCGCGGGGGGCCGGAGGTGGCTACACCTTC. As protein: CASSYSRGAGGGYTF.

This clone was recorded only once. Other DNA sequences of this sample code for an identical CDR3. The chain recombines TRBV30 with TRBJ1-5; 9 bases are a match to TRBD1. CDR3 length: 14 amino acids. Unmatched junction bases numbered 4, after V lost 3 bases and J lost 4 bases. Germline CDR1 is GTSNPN and CDR2 is SVGIG (reference sequence). The CDR3 here is CAWRTGTGNQPQHF. CDR3 nucleotide sequence: TGTGCCTGGAGGACCGGGACAGGGAATCAGCCCCAGCATTTT.

V gene TRBV10-3 combines with J gene TRBJ2-1; 7 bases map to TRBD1. V dropped 7 bases and J dropped 7; count of bases not matched to a gene: 13. CDR1 is ENHRY, CDR2 SYGVKD, per germline. The CDR3 consists of 15 residues. The CDR3 coding sequence is TGTGCCATCAATTGGGGGACAGAAAGTTTAAATGAGCAGTTCTTC. Translating it yields CAINWGTESLNEQFF.

The table lists this clone with a count of one. J is TRBJ2-3 and V is TRBV2; 8 positions match TRBD2. CDR3 length: 14 residues. Germline lookup yields CDR1 SNHLY and CDR2 FYNNEI. J was trimmed by 0 bases and V by 11 bases; bases with no gene match: 7. This CDR3 is CALTSGGSTDTQYF. DNA for the CDR3: TGTGCCCTAACGTCGGGGGGGAGCACAGATACGCAGTATTTT.

The J gene is TRBJ1-6, the V gene TRBV30, with TRBD1 matching over 9 bases. Unmatched junction bases numbered 8, after V lost 0 bases and J lost 14 bases. The CDR3 extends over 14 amino acids. Germline loops: CDR1 GTSNPN, CDR2 SVGIG (reference sequence). CDR3 loop: CAWSVGTGTRTLHF. DNA for the CDR3: TGTGCCTGGAGTGTAGGGACAGGGACTAGGACCCTCCACTTT.

This clone appeared a few times. The chain is built from TRBV10-3 and TRBJ1-1, with TRBD1 matching 7 bases. Germline loops: CDR1 ENHRY, CDR2 SYGVKD. V lost 11 bases, J lost 0 bases, and 6 bases stayed unmatched. There are 13 residues in the CDR3. CDR3 DNA sequence: TGTGCCGTTAAGACAGGGCTGAACACTGAAGCTTTCTTT. This sequence encodes CAVKTGLNTEAFF.

This rearrangement joins TRBV28 to TRBJ1-1, with a tentative D call TRBD1 (5 bases). Germline CDR1 and CDR2: MDHEN and SYDVKM. The CDR3 sequence is 19 residues long. The ends were cut back, 1 base at V and 3 bases at J, with 24 bases in the middle. This chain's CDR3 is CASSLSLLDRAFVDTEAFF. The CDR3 DNA reads TGTGCCAGCAGTTTATCTCTTTTAGACAGAGCCTTCGTGGACACTGAAGCTTTCTTT. The full variable domain, rest sourced from reference TRBV28 and TRBJ1-1, is DVKVTQSSRYLVKRTGEKVFLECVQDMDHENMFWYRQDPGLGLRLIYFSYDVKMKEKGDIPEGYSVSREKKERFSLILESASTNQTSMYLCASSLSLLDRAFVDTEAFFGQGTRLTVV.

This clone was counted between two and nine times. The chain links TRBV30 to TRBJ1-2; 8 bases are shared with TRBD1. J gave up 8 bases and V 2 bases, and 13 bases lay outside the gene matches. The CDR3 runs to 15 residues. Germline V gene data show CDR1 as GTSNPN and CDR2 as SVGIG (reference sequence). CDR3 nucleotide sequence: TGTGCCTGGAGTTATGGGACAGGTCTTCATAGAGGCTACACCTTC. Translation gives CAWSYGTGLHRGYTF.

The chain has TRBV7-3 and TRBJ1-1; TRBD1 matches 9 bases. V lost 5 bases and J lost 5; bases outside the gene matches: 6. The germline V gene has CDR1 SGHTA and CDR2 FQGTGA. The CDR3 is 14 amino acids. CDR3 bases: TGTGCCAGCAGCCAACAGGGGGCTGGGACTGAAGCTTTCTTT. This gives the protein CASSQQGAGTEAFF.

The chain has TRBV7-9 and TRBJ1-2; TRBD1 matches 8 bases. Per the germline V gene, CDR1 is SEHNR and CDR2 is FQNEAQ (reference sequence). V was clipped by 5 bases and J by 6 bases; unmatched bases: 8. The length of the CDR3 is 14 residues. This CDR3 reads CASSPSDRADGYTF. In DNA form, the CDR3 reads TGTGCCAGCAGCCCGTCGGACAGGGCGGATGGCTACACCTTC.

The chain carries TRBV19 and TRBJ2-2; TRBD2 matches 9 bases. Trimming at V came to 10 bases and at J to 1 base, leaving 7 bases not matched to a gene. Per the germline V gene, CDR1 is LNHDA and CDR2 is SQIVND (reference sequence). CDR3 length: 15 residues. DNA of the CDR3: TGTGCCACTAGACTAGCGGACATGAACACCGGGGAGCTGTTTTTT. This gives the protein CATRLADMNTGELFF.

The rearrangement joins TRBV7-2 to TRBJ2-7, with a possible D match to TRBD2 (7 bases). CDR3 length: 19 residues. V lost 5 bases to trimming and J lost 0 bases, with 26 bases between them. Germline V gene data show CDR1 as SGHTA and CDR2 as FQGNSA. CDR3: CASSPRLGGGSRSSYEQYF. The CDR3 DNA reads as TGTGCCAGCAGCCCGCGACTGGGAGGGGGGTCCCGAAGCTCCTACGAGCAGTACTTC.